This entry lists 15 T cell receptor beta chains sequenced from one sample in a study of read filtering for tumor transcriptome and immune sequencing. This library used around 400 ng RNA and molecular barcoded adaptors spanning alpha/delta and beta/gamma chains. MiXCR was run by TCRdb on the reads, yielding one entry per CDR3 protein. Seen here are about 57,000 distinct CDR3 sequences, 20% to 25% observed once, and the top ten hold about 15%. The specimen sequenced was a population of CD138-negative cells sorted from bone marrow. All receptors derive from a donor at least 40 years old with multiple myeloma.

This clonotype was seen only a few times. This rearrangement joins TRBV27 to TRBJ1-5, with unresolved D. This CDR3 is 14 amino acids long. Per the germline V gene, CDR1 is MNHEY and CDR2 is SMNVEV (reference sequence). Trimming left V 8 bases short and J 0 bases short, with 11 bases between. The CDR3 sequence: CASGPNNSNQPQHF. The CDR3 DNA reads TGTGCCAGCGGCCCCAACAATAGCAATCAGCCCCAGCATTTT.

This chain joins TRBV5-1 and TRBJ2-5; D is ambiguous. Germline CDR1 is SGHRS and CDR2 is YFSETQ. V gave up 2 bases and J gave up 1 base, with 6 bases separating them. The CDR3 runs 13 residues. CDR3 loop: CASSFSTQETQYF. The CDR3 DNA sequence: TGCGCCAGCAGCTTCAGTACCCAAGAGACCCAGTACTTC.

This clonotype came up many times. The chain links TRBV20-1 to TRBJ2-7; either TRBD1 or TRBD2 may supply D (5 bases each). Germline values: CDR1 DFQATT, CDR2 SNEGSKA (reference sequence). The CDR3 sequence is 16 residues long. Trimming took 0 bases from V and 2 from J, leaving 17 bases between them. The CDR3 DNA reads as TGCAGTGCTAGAGATACCGACAAGGGGAGCACCTACGAGCAGTACTTC. It specifies CSARDTDKGSTYEQYF.

This chain joins TRBV2 and TRBJ2-1, with 11 bases that match TRBD2. The CDR3 covers 15 residues. Trimming at V came to 6 bases and at J to 1 base, leaving 2 bases not matched to a gene. Germline-derived CDR1 and CDR2 are SNHLY and FYNNEI. The CDR3: CASSVAGGSYNEQFF. The CDR3 nucleotides read TGTGCCAGCAGCGTAGCGGGGGGGTCCTACAATGAGCAGTTCTTC.

This clonotype was observed many times. This chain uses TRBV28 with TRBJ2-7; possible D gene TRBD1, 6 bases. Deletions cut 6 bases from V and 3 bases from J, with 15 bases between. The germline CDR1 and CDR2 sequences are MDHEN and SYDVKM. The CDR3 consists of 14 residues. The CDR3 is CASSWDIRNYEQYF. The CDR3 DNA follows: TGTGCCAGCAGCTGGGACATTCGGAACTACGAGCAGTACTTC.

This clonotype was seen repeatedly, ten times or more. The V and J genes are TRBV7-6 and TRBJ2-5; D gene uncertain. V lost 5 bases, J lost 0 bases, and 16 bases lay in between. The CDR3 has 16 residues. Germline CDR1 and CDR2: SGHVS and FNYEAQ. The CDR3 nucleotides read TGTGCCAGCAGCGAACAAGGGTTAGGAAACCAAGAGACCCAGTACTTC. This translates into CASSEQGLGNQETQYF. Full variable domain (rest looked up from reference TRBV7-6 and TRBJ2-5): GAGVSQSPRYKVTKRGQDVALRCDPISGHVSLYWYRQALGQGPEFLTYFNYEAQQDKSGLPNDRFSAERPEGSISTLTIQRTEQRDSAMYRCASSEQGLGNQETQYFGPGTRLLVL.

This clonotype was counted many times. The chain recombines TRBV28 with TRBJ2-1, with 11 bases aligning to TRBD2. The CDR3 loop spans 16 amino acids. Germline V CDR1 and CDR2: MDHEN, SYDVKM. V trimming: 6 bases; J trimming: 6 bases; junction bases outside the gene matches: 10. CDR3 sequence reads: CASRDPGTSGRNEQFF. The CDR3 bases are TGTGCCAGCAGAGATCCGGGGACTAGCGGACGCAATGAGCAGTTCTTC.

Ten or more counts support this clonotype. V gene TRBV20-1 combines with J gene TRBJ1-1; D is possibly TRBD1 (5 bases). The V end lost 6 bases, the J end lost 1 base, and 15 bases lay between the germline ends. This CDR3 is 14 amino acids long. Germline V gives CDR1 DFQATT, CDR2 SNEGSKA (reference sequence). CDR3 in DNA: TGCAGTGCGCCTCCAGGGCCCTGGAACACTGAAGCTTTCTTT. Translated: CSAPPGPWNTEAFF.

This clonotype has ten or more counts. The chain employs TRBV5-1 and TRBJ2-3; D gene ambiguous. The V gene lost 5 bases and the J gene lost 2 bases, with 6 bases spanning the gap. Per germline, CDR1 SGHRS and CDR2 YFSETQ. The CDR3 runs 12 residues. Here the CDR3 DNA reads TGCGCCAGCAGGAGGACCACAGATACGCAGTATTTT. Translating it yields CASRRTTDTQYF.

This clonotype was found many times. The gene calls are TRBV28 and TRBJ1-4; the match to TRBD1 covers 9 bases. CDR1 MDHEN and CDR2 SYDVKM come from the germline V gene. V gave up 3 bases and J gave up 4 bases; unmatched junction bases: 6. This CDR3 has 16 amino acids. CDR3 protein: CASSFGTGQINEKLFF. DNA of the CDR3: TGTGCCAGCAGTTTCGGGACAGGGCAGATTAATGAAAAACTGTTTTTT.

The V and J genes are TRBV5-6 and TRBJ2-5, with D perhaps matching TRBD1 or TRBD2 (11 bases each). Germline loops: CDR1 SGHDT, CDR2 YYEEEE. The CDR3 has 15 amino acids. V lost 4 bases and J 7 bases, leaving 20 bases between the germline ends. The CDR3 is CASSRLAGQGGTQYF. The DNA of the CDR3 is TGTGCCAGCAGCCGACTAGCGGGACAGGGGGGGACCCAGTACTTC.

This clonotype was seen at least ten times. This chain joins TRBV3-1 and TRBJ2-6; unclear D gene. V was clipped by 4 bases and J by 1 base, with 11 bases between them. Germline V gene data show CDR1 as LGHDT and CDR2 as YNNKEL (reference sequence). The CDR3 contains 16 residues. The CDR3 DNA reads as TGTGCCAGCAGCCCCACTTTGAGGTCTGGGGCCAACGTCCTGACTTTC. Its translation: CASSPTLRSGANVLTF.

On this clonotype itself: With a much larger clone just one base away, this may be a read error. A read error is likely, as this CDR3 ends without the conserved phenylalanine or tryptophan. This chain connects TRBV15 to TRBJ2-2, with D tentatively TRBD1 (6 bases). CDR3 length equals 15 residues. Germline V gene data show CDR1 as LNHNV and CDR2 as YYDKDF (reference sequence). The V and J ends lost 0 bases and 1 base respectively, with 6 bases between them. For the CDR3, the DNA is TGTGCCACCAGCAGAGAGGGACAGAACACCGGGGAGCTGTTTTCT. As protein: CATSREGQNTGELFS.

The J gene is TRBJ2-7, the V gene TRBV2; 10 bases map to TRBD1. CDR1 SNHLY and CDR2 FYNNEI come from the germline V gene. This CDR3 region has 16 residues. The V gene end was trimmed by 7 bases and the J gene end by 2 bases; junction bases not matched to a gene: 11. As DNA, the CDR3 is TGTGCCAGCAACATACAGGGGACAGGGGCCGCCTACGAGCAGTACTTC. As protein: CASNIQGTGAAYEQYF.

At least ten counts were recorded for this clonotype. The chain combines TRBV5-1 with TRBJ2-1; 7 bases line up with TRBD1. Losses at the gene ends were 1 base for V and 0 bases for J; bases not matched to a gene: 7. The germline CDR1 and CDR2 sequences are SGHRS and YFSETQ. The CDR3 has 17 amino acids. The CDR3 DNA reads as TGCGCCAGCAGCTTGTTAGGGGGCGGGTACTCCTACAATGAGCAGTTCTTC. Amino acid sequence: CASSLLGGGYSYNEQFF.